This entry concerns a single T cell receptor beta chain. Its specific antigen is unknown. Per-nucleotide qualities are absent, and no much larger clonotype sits a single base away. These data originate in a study of OX40 agonist ivuxolimab in advanced cancers. Turning to the overall study: Ivuxolimab was a fully human IgG2 agonistic monoclonal antibody targeting the costimulatory receptor OX40 (CD134). Intravenous ivuxolimab was administered to patients every 2 weeks at six dose levels: 0.01, 0.1, 0.3, 1.5, 3 and 10 mg/kg. Among the 50 to 55 dose-escalation patients, some 20 had hepatocellular carcinoma, roughly 15 melanoma, 9 renal cell carcinoma and 9 head and neck cancer. In the dose-escalation cohort, 65% to 90% of patients were male, and the mean age was approximately 55 years, with a range of about 23 to 85. Prior anti-PD-1, anti-PD-L1 or anti-CTLA-4 therapy was permitted, and checkpoint inhibitors had been received by about 36% of dose-escalation patients. Partial responses were achieved by three dose-escalation patients, of whom one had hepatocellular carcinoma and two had cutaneous melanoma. The point of sequencing TCRbeta in the periphery was to test whether ivuxolimab changed TCR sequence diversity and drove clonal T-cell expansion. The paper covers the monotherapy dose-escalation part of the phase I ivuxolimab trial, which included N ≈ 50 patients.

Genomic DNA was extracted from sorted cells for sequencing of the TCRbeta CDR3 region. TCRbeta CDR3 regions were sequenced using the immunoSEQ Assay. The clones in this table, taken by TCRdb from immuneACCESS, are in-frame only. Not every clone is retained; where verified, under half of the shortfall comes from an unresolved V gene, and the cause of the rest is unknown. For this sample there are some 49,000 clones; 85% appear just once. The ten biggest clones cover 20% of the sample. The CDR1 and CDR2 encoded by the germline V gene are SGHVS and FNYEAQ. At the junction V is shortened by 5 bases and J by 6 bases, with 18 bases in between. Inclusive of the bounding cysteine and phenylalanine, the CDR3 is 15 residues long. Of the read, only the CDR3 DNA is kept; its 45 bases are in frame from base 1. On the study overall, not on this receptor specifically: On average, CD8+ T cells showed more expanded clones than CD4+ T cells after ivuxolimab. In the 0.1-3.0 mg/kg groups, partial responders had among the lowest normalized peripheral clonal expansion, particularly in CD8+ T cells. Low levels of normalized T-cell clonal expansion were also seen in some nonresponding patients. Antigen specificity was not determined for the clonally expanded peripheral T cells. Clonal expansion of both CD4+ and CD8+ blood T cells was observed from baseline to week 6 at doses 0.1 to 3.0 mg/kg.

Patients with autoimmune disease history or receiving systemic immunosuppression were excluded from the trial. Peripheral blood for TCR sequencing was drawn from every dose cohort at baseline, at cycle 4 day 1 and at cycle 7 day 1. Samples came from an open-label, multicenter, first-in-human phase I dose-escalation trial of ivuxolimab. The trial enrolled adults with locally advanced or metastatic head and neck squamous cell, hepatocellular, melanoma or renal cell carcinoma. Before TCR sequencing, CD4+ and CD8+ T cells were separately sorted from peripheral blood. The receptor chain draws on TRBV7-6 and TRBJ2-3; a weak D assignment points to TRBD2 (6 bases agree). This receptor was identified in an adult with an advanced solid tumor such as melanoma, head and neck, liver or kidney cancer. This material consisted of CD4+ or CD8+ T cells sorted from blood, taken in a trial of the OX40 agonist ivuxolimab. The CDR3 in this case is CASSPGVRARDTQYF. The DNA sequence is as follows: TGTGCCAGCAGCCCGGGGGTGAGGGCGCGGGATACGCAGTATTTT.